This TCR beta chain comes out of a study of shared clonotypes between healthy human individuals. Some clones are missing from TCRdb's copy, which holds only in-frame ones; the method was immunoSEQ multiplex PCR. The sample has almost 700,000 clones; roughly nine tenths are singletons. Naive CD8 cells comprised CD45RO-negative, CCR7-positively selected cells, excluding terminally differentiated effector memory CD45RA+ cells. Study-wide results and limits: Generation probability values for non-shared clonotypes were lower than those for clonotypes shared by all four donors.

This clone was counted a few times. Its antigen is not identified. Sequenced: naive CD8+ T cells sorted from blood. The clonotype was recovered from a man aged 30-40 years in good health.

In DNA form, the CDR3 reads TGTGCCAGCAGCTCTCATGGGGCCAACGTCCTGACTTTC. Protein: CASSSHGANVLTF. J is TRBJ2-6 and V is TRBV11-3; no definite D call. Trimming took 4 bases from V and 3 from J, leaving 4 bases between them. The CDR3 extends over 13 amino acids. Germline assignment: CDR1 SGHNT and CDR2 YENEEA.